Shown below are 8 T cell receptor beta chains from a single sample sequenced in a study of blood T cell repertoires in COVID-19. Only in-frame clones appear in the TCRdb table, and some are missing; sequencing was by immunoSEQ multiplex PCR. The table shows 200,000 to 250,000 clones, with roughly 84% occurring only once. Source material: peripheral blood. These receptor sequences come from a woman in her forties or fifties with acute or convalescent COVID-19.

V gene TRBV9 combines with J gene TRBJ2-2; 9 positions match TRBD2. Germline CDR1 and CDR2: SGDLS and YYNGEE. There are 15 residues in the CDR3. The junction had 6 bases not matched to a gene; V was cut back by 3 bases and J by 6 bases. CDR3 amino acids: CASSAPGLAAGELFF. The DNA for the CDR3 is TGTGCCAGCAGCGCGCCGGGACTAGCTGCCGGGGAGCTGTTTTTT.

V gene TRBV20-1 combines with J gene TRBJ2-3; no definite D call. Trimming cost V 7 bases and J 4 bases, with 9 bases left between them. This CDR3 spans 11 amino acids. Germline-derived CDR1 and CDR2 are DFQATT and SNEGSKA (reference sequence). Here the CDR3 reads CSGLFSDTQYF. The DNA of the CDR3 is TGCAGTGGGCTTTTCTCAGATACGCAGTATTTT.

The chain links TRBV11-2 to TRBJ2-7, with D unresolved. Germline V gene sequence: CDR1 SGHAT, CDR2 FQNNGV. This CDR3 region has 13 residues. The V gene lost 1 base and the J gene lost 2 bases, with 6 bases spanning the gap. CDR3 sequence (DNA): TGTGCCAGCAGCTTAGGTTCCACCTACGAGCAGTACTTC. The encoded protein is CASSLGSTYEQYF. Full variable domain (outside the CDR3, taken from reference TRBV11-2 and TRBJ2-7): EAGVAQSPRYKIIEKRQSVAFWCNPISGHATLYWYQQILGQGPKLLIQFQNNGVVDDSQLPKDRFSAERLKGVDSTLKIQPAKLEDSAVYLCASSLGSTYEQYFGPGTRLTVT.

V usage is TRBV7-9 and J usage is TRBJ2-7; D possibly corresponds to TRBD2 (6 bases). This CDR3 has 11 amino acids. The ends were cut back, 4 bases at V and 10 bases at J, with 11 bases in the middle. The germline CDR1 and CDR2 sequences are SEHNR and FQNEAQ (reference sequence). The CDR3 region is CASSYGEAQYF. DNA of the CDR3: TGTGCCAGCAGCTACGGGGAGGCACAGTACTTC.

This chain links TRBV29-1 with TRBJ2-1; 8 bases align to TRBD1. This CDR3 has 14 residues. The germline V gene encodes CDR1 SQVTM and CDR2 ANQGSEA. Trimming cost V 5 bases and J 8 bases; bases outside gene matches: 11. Here the CDR3 reads CSVQRTGSSDEQFF. Here the CDR3 DNA reads TGCAGCGTTCAGAGGACAGGGAGTAGCGATGAGCAGTTCTTC.

The chain couples TRBV11-2 to TRBJ1-1, with 7 bases aligning to TRBD1. With 2 bases clipped from V and 0 bases from J, the junction kept 6 bases outside the gene matches. Germline V gene lookup returns CDR1 SGHAT and CDR2 FQNNGV. This CDR3 comprises 16 residues. CDR3 residues: CASSLLSRGLNTEAFF. The DNA of the CDR3 is TGTGCCAGCAGCTTACTATCGAGGGGGCTGAACACTGAAGCTTTCTTT.

In this sample, this clone turned up a few times. The CDR3 protein is CSVEWGRDTEAFF. The CDR3 nucleotides are TGCAGCGTTGAATGGGGGCGGGACACTGAAGCTTTCTTT. This chain uses TRBV29-1 with TRBJ1-1; TRBD1 might be the D (6 bases). V lost 2 bases to trimming and J lost 3 bases, with 10 bases between them. This CDR3 has 13 residues. The germline V gene encodes CDR1 SQVTM and CDR2 ANQGSEA.

This clone was counted once. The chain joins TRBV4-3 to TRBJ1-6; maybe TRBD1 (6 bases). This CDR3 spans 15 amino acids. Germline V gene sequence: CDR1 LGHNA, CDR2 YSLEER. Trimming pared 0 bases from V and 10 bases from J, leaving 13 bases between. CDR3 residues: CASSQEAGVGSPLHF. CDR3 DNA sequence: TGCGCCAGCAGCCAAGAAGCAGGGGTAGGATCACCCCTCCACTTT.